Below are 23 T cell receptor beta chains sequenced from a single sample in a study of shared clonotypes between healthy human individuals. Measured with immunoSEQ multiplex PCR; TCRdb has only the in-frame clones, and not every one. The repertoire holds about 1.5 million clones, with nearly 99% as singletons. Sequencing was performed on naive CD4+ T cells sorted from blood. Noted subset: CD45RA+ positively selected. Source of these receptors: a man between 25 and 39 years old in good health.

The genes are TRBV29-1 and TRBJ2-1, with D perhaps TRBD2 (5 bases). The V gene lost 3 bases and the J gene lost 7 bases, with 13 bases spanning the gap. The length of the CDR3 is 13 residues. Germline V gene sequence: CDR1 SQVTM, CDR2 ANQGSEA. The CDR3 nucleotides are TGCAGCGTTGACCCCGGGGTCCCGAATGAGCAGTTCTTC. Translated, it gives CSVDPGVPNEQFF.

This clone came up once. The chain has TRBV10-2 and TRBJ2-1; D assignment may be TRBD1 or TRBD2 (5 bases each). The germline CDR1 and CDR2 sequences are WSHSY and SAAADI. The CDR3 loop spans 16 amino acids. Trimming shortened V by 2 bases and J by 7 bases, and 18 bases separated the two germline ends. The CDR3 reads CASSERVVQGGNEQFF. The CDR3 bases are TGCGCCAGCAGTGAGCGGGTCGTTCAGGGCGGGAATGAGCAGTTCTTC.

The rearrangement joins TRBV7-2 to TRBJ2-1, with D hard to call. Trimming removed 7 bases from V and 6 bases from J, with 10 bases in between. CDR3 size: 12 residues. The V gene's germline CDR1 is SGHTA and CDR2 FQGNSA. The CDR3 DNA reads TGTGCCAGCACCCGAACGTCCAATGAGCAGTTCTTC. It specifies CASTRTSNEQFF.

This chain connects TRBV9 to TRBJ1-3; weak D call: TRBD1 (5 bases). CDR1 is SGDLS and CDR2 is YYNGEE in the germline V gene. The CDR3 extends over 17 amino acids. The V and J ends lost 0 bases and 0 bases respectively, with 13 bases between them. This CDR3 is CASSVEGLDSSGNTIYF. The CDR3 coding sequence is TGTGCCAGCAGCGTAGAAGGGCTAGACAGCTCTGGAAACACCATATATTTT.

The chain uses TRBV28 and TRBJ1-2, with TRBD1 matching 7 bases. V shed 1 base, J shed 2 bases, and the junction held 7 bases outside the gene matches. This CDR3 is 16 amino acids long. In germline, CDR1 is MDHEN, CDR2 SYDVKM. The CDR3 DNA reads as TGTGCCAGCAGTTTATCGCAGACAGGGCTGAACTATGGCTACACCTTC. Amino acids: CASSLSQTGLNYGYTF.

CDR3 nucleotide sequence: TGTGCCACCAGCAGGATGCCCCGGGATGGCACTGAAGCTTTCTTT. Its translation is CATSRMPRDGTEAFF. The chain carries TRBV15 and TRBJ1-1; D is undetermined. This CDR3 has 15 residues. Trimming stripped 3 bases from V and 4 bases from J, with 15 bases between. Per germline, CDR1 LNHNV and CDR2 YYDKDF (reference sequence).

The genes are TRBV6-1 and TRBJ1-5; a weak D match, TRBD1 (6 bases). Germline values: CDR1 MNHNS, CDR2 SASEGT. The CDR3 covers 13 residues. V lost 8 bases, J lost 4 bases, and 12 bases lay in between. DNA of the CDR3: TGTGCCAGCCTGGGGGGGACAAATCAGCCCCAGCATTTT. Translation gives CASLGGTNQPQHF.

The chain's CDR3 is CASSAQGGQPQHF. CDR3 in DNA: TGTGCCAGCAGCGCGCAGGGGGGTCAGCCCCAGCATTTT. V gene TRBV9 combines with J gene TRBJ1-5; 7 bases are shared with TRBD1. The CDR3 is made up of 13 amino acids. V lost 3 bases and J lost 6; bases outside the gene matches: 3. CDR1 and CDR2 (germline): SGDLS, YYNGEE.

In this sample, this clone turned up once. The gene calls are TRBV7-9 and TRBJ1-2, with D uncertain. This CDR3 spans 15 amino acids. V gave up 2 bases and J gave up 4 bases, with 14 bases separating them. Looked up from germline, CDR1 is SEHNR and CDR2 is FQNEAQ (reference sequence). The CDR3 here is CASSLLSGGGYGYTF. DNA of the CDR3: TGTGCCAGCAGCTTATTATCCGGCGGAGGCTATGGCTACACCTTC.

The chain carries TRBV19 and TRBJ2-3, with D perhaps matching TRBD1 (5 bases). CDR3 size: 14 residues. The V and J ends lost 5 bases and 3 bases respectively, with 12 bases between them. Germline CDR1 reads LNHDA; CDR2 reads SQIVND (reference sequence). The CDR3 coding sequence is TGTGCCAGTAGTCAGGGTTGGGCGACAGATACGCAGTATTTT. Translated, it gives CASSQGWATDTQYF.

The rearrangement links TRBV28 to TRBJ2-3; D call uncertain. Trimming shortened V by 7 bases and J by 4 bases, and 6 bases separated the two germline ends. Per the germline V gene, CDR1 is MDHEN and CDR2 is SYDVKM. The CDR3 is made up of 11 amino acids. The CDR3 DNA follows: TGTGCCAGCACCTCTTCAGATACGCAGTATTTT. This sequence encodes CASTSSDTQYF.

The chain joins TRBV7-9 to TRBJ2-3; D is undetermined. Germline CDR1 reads SEHNR; CDR2 reads FQNEAQ (reference sequence). This CDR3 spans 15 amino acids. Trimming shortened V by 5 bases and J by 5 bases, and 17 bases separated the two germline ends. Written as DNA, the CDR3 is TGTGCCAGCAGCGCCGCCCCGGGTGTCAGAGATACGCAGTATTTT. Its protein product is CASSAAPGVRDTQYF.

The rearrangement links TRBV5-4 to TRBJ2-1, with D possibly TRBD2 on 6 matching bases. V lost 0 bases to trimming and J lost 3 bases, with 10 bases between them. Germline V CDR1 and CDR2: SGHNT, YYREEE (reference sequence). The CDR3 totals 15 residues. CDR3 residues: CASSLGREIYNEQFF. For the CDR3, the DNA is TGTGCCAGCAGCTTGGGACGGGAGATCTACAATGAGCAGTTCTTC.

The chain couples TRBV9 to TRBJ2-2; either TRBD1 or TRBD2 may supply D (5 bases each). CDR3 size: 15 residues. The V end lost 4 bases, the J end lost 1 base, and 11 bases lay between the germline ends. Germline V gives CDR1 SGDLS, CDR2 YYNGEE. CDR3 in amino acids: CASSRGRMNTGELFF. CDR3 nucleotide sequence: TGTGCCAGCAGCCGGGGCCGAATGAACACCGGGGAGCTGTTTTTT.

The chain carries TRBV7-9 and TRBJ2-5; D unresolved. The CDR3 spans 10 residues. Trimming removed 1 base from V and 7 bases from J, with 1 base in between. Germline V CDR1 and CDR2: SEHNR, FQNEAQ (reference sequence). CDR3: CASSLGTQYF. CDR3 sequence (DNA): TGTGCCAGCAGCTTAGGGACCCAGTACTTC.

The chain uses TRBV11-2 and TRBJ2-1; D unresolved. The CDR3 has 16 residues. The V end lost 2 bases, the J end lost 5 bases, and 16 bases lay between the germline ends. Germline V gene lookup returns CDR1 SGHAT and CDR2 FQNNGV. The CDR3 DNA follows: TGTGCCAGCAGCTTAATAGTAGTGCCCCCCCACAATGAGCAGTTCTTC. Protein product: CASSLIVVPPHNEQFF. Drawing the rest from reference TRBV11-2 and TRBJ2-1, the complete variable domain is EAGVAQSPRYKIIEKRQSVAFWCNPISGHATLYWYQQILGQGPKLLIQFQNNGVVDDSQLPKDRFSAERLKGVDSTLKIQPAKLEDSAVYLCASSLIVVPPHNEQFFGPGTRLTVL.

The genes are TRBV1 and TRBJ2-7; whether TRBD2, the table's D call, matches the DNA was not checked. TRBV1 is a pseudogene. The CDR3 has 15 residues. The CDR3 nucleotides read TGCACAAGCAAGTCTCGGGAGGTACTAGCCTACGAGCAGTACTTC. It yields the protein CTSKSREVLAYEQYF.

The rearrangement joins TRBV5-1 to TRBJ2-5; unclear D gene. CDR1 and CDR2 from the germline V gene are SGHRS and YFSETQ. This CDR3 contains 15 residues. V dropped 0 bases and J dropped 4 bases, with 13 bases sitting between them. The CDR3 region is CASSLEIGLLETQYF. In DNA form, the CDR3 reads TGCGCCAGCAGCTTGGAGATTGGCCTCTTAGAGACCCAGTACTTC.

The V and J genes are TRBV5-6 and TRBJ2-7, with D uncertain. Germline V gene lookup returns CDR1 SGHDT and CDR2 YYEEEE. Deletions cut 0 bases from V and 2 bases from J, with 9 bases between. The CDR3 contains 14 residues. Written as DNA, the CDR3 is TGTGCCAGCAGCTTGGGGGCACAGACCTACGAGCAGTACTTC. This sequence encodes CASSLGAQTYEQYF.

The chain is built from TRBV7-9 and TRBJ2-1, with D perhaps matching TRBD2 (6 bases). CDR1 SEHNR and CDR2 FQNEAQ come from the germline V gene (reference sequence). The CDR3 length is 15 residues. Deletions cut 2 bases from V and 6 bases from J, with 14 bases between. CDR3 DNA sequence: TGTGCCAGCAGCTTATTATCGGGAGCGGGCAATGAGCAGTTCTTC. Translating gives CASSLLSGAGNEQFF.

The chain links TRBV25-1 to TRBJ2-7; 11 positions match TRBD2. Germline V CDR1 and CDR2: MGHDK, SYGVNS. This CDR3 has 17 residues. Trimming removed 1 base from V and 5 bases from J; junction bases left unmatched: 10. CDR3: CASSEWLAGGGRDEQYF. CDR3 sequence (DNA): TGTGCCAGCAGTGAATGGCTAGCGGGAGGAGGGAGAGACGAGCAGTACTTC.

The chain combines TRBV19 with TRBJ2-7, with 8 bases aligning to TRBD1. This CDR3 comprises 14 residues. Germline V gene data show CDR1 as LNHDA and CDR2 as SQIVND (reference sequence). J gave up 3 bases and V 6 bases, and 7 bases lay outside the gene matches. In nucleotides, the CDR3 is TGTGCCAGTAGCGACAGGGGACATGACTACGAGCAGTACTTC. Amino acid sequence: CASSDRGHDYEQYF.

The chain combines TRBV6-4 with TRBJ2-3, with a tentative D call TRBD2 (6 bases). There are 15 residues in the CDR3. Trimming left V 5 bases short and J 2 bases short, with 14 bases between. Germline V gene sequence: CDR1 MRHNA, CDR2 SNTAGT. In DNA form, the CDR3 reads TGTGCCAGCAGTTTTGCGGGAACCCCCACAGATACGCAGTATTTT. Protein product: CASSFAGTPTDTQYF.